This passage covers 18 T cell receptor delta chains from one sample sequenced in a study of gamma-delta T cells after stem cell transplantation. TCRdb applied CATT to the RT-PCR reads for clone calling. In the table there are fewer than 13,000 delta-chain clones, 1% to 1.5% of which are singletons. The sample consisted of gamma-delta T cells. Receptor source: a human donor. It is not recorded whose cells these are; they may come from a transplant donor.

As for this clone: A much larger clone lies one base from this, so it may be a read error. The rearrangement uses TRDV2 and TRDJ1, with 12 bases aligning to TRDD3. This CDR3 region has 20 residues. Germline assignment: CDR1 GEAIGNYY and CDR2 EKD. For the CDR3, the DNA is TGTGCCTGTGTCACCGTCCTACTGGGGGATACCCGGGGAGACACCGATAAACTCATCTTT. It translates to CACVTVLLGDTRGDTDKLIF.

This clone is categorized as medium-sized (0.01 to 0.1%). The V gene is TRDV2, the J gene TRDJ1; 11 bases match TRDD3. V lost 3 bases, J lost 3 bases, and 17 bases stayed unmatched. CDR3 size: 19 residues. CDR1 is GEAIGNYY, CDR2 EKD, per germline. In DNA, the CDR3 is TGTGCCTGTGACCCTATGCCACTGGGGGATAAAGGAATTGCCGATAAACTCATCTTT. Translation gives CACDPMPLGDKGIADKLIF.

This clone came up many times. The J gene is TRDJ1, the V gene TRDV2, with D perhaps TRDD3 (6 bases). This CDR3 is built from 16 residues. The germline V and J ends were trimmed by 2 bases and 0 bases, with 15 bases remaining between them. The germline gives CDR1 GEAIGNYY, CDR2 EKD. The CDR3 is CACDILSGGNTDKLIF. For the CDR3, the DNA is TGTGCCTGTGACATACTGAGCGGGGGGAACACCGATAAACTCATCTTT.

This clone was seen ten or more times. The chain employs TRDV2 and TRDJ3; D call uncertain. The CDR3 is 20 amino acids. The germline V gene encodes CDR1 GEAIGNYY and CDR2 EKD. With 0 bases removed from V and 0 bases from J, the gap between germline ends came to 17 bases. This CDR3 is CACDTMFYSSSSWDTRQMFF. DNA of the CDR3: TGTGCCTGTGACACCATGTTTTACTCTTCGTCCTCCTGGGACACCCGACAGATGTTTTTC.

The table lists this clone with a few counts. This may be a read error: a much more frequent sequence differs by one nucleotide. The sample carries other DNA sequences with the same CDR3. The chain links TRDV2 to TRDJ1; D gene unclear. CDR1 GEAIGNYY and CDR2 EKD come from the germline V gene. The CDR3 runs 15 residues. CDR3 amino acids: CACDTVGPYTDKLIF. In nucleotides, the CDR3 is TGTGCTTGTGACACCGTGGGTCCTTACACCGATAAACTCATCTTT.

The genes are TRDV2 and TRDJ1, with 10 bases lining up with TRDD3. With 0 bases clipped from V and 7 bases from J, the junction kept 19 bases outside the gene matches. The CDR3 consists of 19 residues. Germline CDR1 is GEAIGNYY and CDR2 is EKD. The CDR3 DNA follows: TGTGCCTGTGACACCGTTCGTCCGGGGGATACGCCCCACGTGAGTAAACTCATCTTT. It translates to CACDTVRPGDTPHVSKLIF.

Judged by abundance, this clone is medium-sized. At the DNA level, this CDR3 is encoded by other sequences in the same sample as well. CDR3 region: CACDPVLGAPGSAQLFF. The CDR3 nucleotides are TGTGCCTGTGACCCCGTACTGGGGGCCCCCGGCTCAGCACAACTCTTCTTT. The rearrangement joins TRDV2 to TRDJ2, with TRDD3 identical over 8 bases. V lost 3 bases and J lost 6; bases outside the gene matches: 14. CDR1 GEAIGNYY and CDR2 EKD come from the germline V gene. The CDR3 has 17 amino acids.

Of note for this clone: The protein that TCRdb holds for this DNA derives from a much larger clone and differs from the translated DNA at residue 4, which likely indicates a read error; the protein shown here is translated from the DNA. The gene calls are TRDV2 and TRDJ1, with D tentatively TRDD3 (6 bases). Germline CDR1 is GEAIGNYY and CDR2 is EKD. This CDR3 has 15 amino acids. CDR3 region: CACGTAGDSRDKLIF. CDR3 DNA: TGTGCCTGTGGCACCGCTGGGGATTCTAGGGATAAACTCATCTTT.

Details on this clone: This may come from a read error, since a much larger clone is one base off. The identical CDR3 is also encoded by other nucleotide sequences in the sample. This CDR3 reads CACDTVSAGTDKLIF. The CDR3 DNA reads as TGTGCCTGTGACACCGTGTCGGCCGGGACCGATAAACTCATCTTT. The chain joins TRDV2 to TRDJ1; no firm D call. Germline V CDR1 and CDR2: GEAIGNYY, EKD. This CDR3 has 15 residues. V lost 0 bases to trimming and J lost 2 bases, with 12 bases between them.

Turning to this clone: The protein that TCRdb holds for this DNA derives from a much larger clone and differs from the translated DNA at residue 6, which likely indicates a read error; the protein shown here is translated from the DNA. The chain recombines TRDV2 with TRDJ1; D unclear. Between the trimmed V and J ends, which lost 3 bases and 2 bases, there was a span of 21 bases. The CDR3 is made up of 17 amino acids. The germline CDR1 and CDR2 sequences are GEAIGNYY and EKD. CDR3 loop: CACDPRSGQPGTDKLIF. The CDR3 DNA sequence: TGTGCCTGTGACCCGAGGAGTGGGCAACCGGGAACCGATAAACTCATCTTT.

The V and J genes are TRDV2 and TRDJ1; TRDD3 aligns across 8 bases. CDR3 length: 18 residues. The germline V gene encodes CDR1 GEAIGNYY and CDR2 EKD. V shed 1 base, J shed 0 bases, and the junction held 12 bases outside the gene matches. The CDR3 loop is CACDTFGLGGPYTDKLIF. The DNA of the CDR3 is TGTGCCTGTGACACTTTCGGACTGGGGGGTCCGTACACCGATAAACTCATCTTT.

The sample holds a few counts of this clone. This may come from a read error, since a much larger clone is one base off. The same CDR3 also results from other DNA sequences found in this sample. The chain is built from TRDV2 and TRDJ1; TRDD3 might be the D (6 bases). The CDR3 spans 18 residues. CDR1 is GEAIGNYY and CDR2 is EKD in the germline V gene. V was clipped by 3 bases and J by 0 bases, with 22 bases between them. As DNA, the CDR3 is TGTGCCTGTGACCGACTGGGAGATACCCCCGAGTACACCGATAAACTCATCTTT. It specifies CACDRLGDTPEYTDKLIF.

As concerns this clone: The same CDR3 is also encoded by other DNA sequences in this sample. The chain has TRDV2 and TRDJ1, with 13 bases that match TRDD3. V lost 1 base to trimming and J lost 3 bases; unmatched junction nucleotides: 7. The CDR3 runs to 17 residues. CDR1 is GEAIGNYY, CDR2 EKD, per germline. The CDR3 protein is CACDTLLGDTGSDKLIF. DNA of the CDR3: TGTGCCTGTGACACACTACTGGGGGATACGGGATCCGATAAACTCATCTTT.

As concerns this clone: Translating this DNA gives a protein that differs at residue 8 from the TCRdb one, which belongs to a much larger clone; a read error is likely, and the protein shown is this translation. The chain joins TRDV2 to TRDJ1, with TRDD3 as a possible D gene (5 bases). CDR3 size: 15 residues. The germline gives CDR1 GEAIGNYY, CDR2 EKD. Deletions cut 2 bases from V and 6 bases from J, with 18 bases between. The DNA for the CDR3 is TGTGCCTGTGACATACTCGGGCATACGCGCTATAAACTCATCTTT. This sequence encodes CACDILGHTRYKLIF.

As to this clone: A far larger clone is only one base removed, so a read error is likely. The sample holds other DNA sequences that translate to the same CDR3. V gene TRDV2 combines with J gene TRDJ1; TRDD3 agrees at 12 bases. The CDR3 runs to 15 residues. Germline CDR1 reads GEAIGNYY; CDR2 reads EKD. Losses at the gene ends were 1 base for V and 5 bases for J; bases not matched to a gene: 4. The CDR3 bases are TGTGCCTGTGACACACTGGGGGATACCACTGATAAACTCATCTTT. As protein: CACDTLGDTTDKLIF.

This clone was seen repeatedly, ten times or more. The chain is built from TRDV2 and TRDJ1; the D gene is possibly TRDD3 (5 bases). This CDR3 region has 19 residues. Trimming stripped 4 bases from V and 0 bases from J, with 26 bases between. In germline, CDR1 is GEAIGNYY, CDR2 EKD. The CDR3 protein is CACEYLGQGPLINTDKLIF. The CDR3 DNA sequence: TGTGCCTGTGAATACCTGGGACAAGGCCCACTTATCAACACCGATAAACTCATCTTT.

This clone was recorded at least ten times. The chain uses TRDV2 and TRDJ1; 11 positions match TRDD3. Germline CDR1 and CDR2: GEAIGNYY and EKD. Trimming removed 0 bases from V and 10 bases from J; junction bases left unmatched: 9. The CDR3 spans 15 residues. The CDR3 sequence is CACDTVGGGYAGLIF. CDR3 coding DNA: TGTGCCTGTGACACCGTTGGTGGGGGATACGCAGGACTCATCTTT.

On this clone itself: Given a much more abundant clone one base away, this may be a read error. Different DNA sequences within this sample yield the same CDR3. The genes are TRDV2 and TRDJ1; unclear D gene. The germline V gene encodes CDR1 GEAIGNYY and CDR2 EKD. Trimming stripped 2 bases from V and 0 bases from J, with 24 bases between. The CDR3 totals 19 residues. CDR3 sequence (DNA): TGTGCCTGTGACAAGGTGAAGGTTGGATTGGGTCTGTACACCGATAAACTCATCTTT. Translating it yields CACDKVKVGLGLYTDKLIF.